Listed here are 26 T cell receptor beta chains from one sample, sequenced in a study of blood T cell repertoires in COVID-19. The table came from immunoSEQ multiplex PCR; TCRdb's copy has only in-frame clones and leaves some out. The sample gives 400,000 to 500,000 clones, 88% of which show up once; less than 2% is in the top ten. The sequenced sample consisted of PBMCs or T cells enriched from blood (not recorded which). The source is a woman in her thirties or forties who had recovered from COVID-19.

This chain links TRBV9 with TRBJ2-7, with D tentatively TRBD1 (5 bases). V lost 4 bases and J lost 3, with 8 bases in between. The germline V gene encodes CDR1 SGDLS and CDR2 YYNGEE. CDR3 size: 12 residues. CDR3 sequence reads: CASSPGFYEQYF. As DNA, the CDR3 is TGTGCCAGCAGCCCAGGGTTCTACGAGCAGTACTTC. Drawing the rest from reference TRBV9 and TRBJ2-7, the complete variable domain is DSGVTQTPKHLITATGQRVTLRCSPRSGDLSVYWYQQSLDQGLQFLIQYYNGEERAKGNILERFSAQQFPDLHSELNLSSLELGDSALYFCASSPGFYEQYFGPGTRLTVT.

This CDR3 is CASDASEAFF. CDR3 coding DNA: TGTGCCAGCGACGCGTCGGAGGCTTTCTTT. The chain combines TRBV2 with TRBJ1-1; no reliable D call. Per germline, CDR1 SNHLY and CDR2 FYNNEI. The CDR3 has 10 amino acids. The V gene lost 8 bases and the J gene lost 11 bases, with 12 bases spanning the gap.

This chain's CDR3 is CASSLGGVGNQPQHF. Here the CDR3 DNA reads TGTGCCAGCAGCCTAGGGGGAGTGGGCAATCAGCCCCAGCATTTT. The chain combines TRBV7-8 with TRBJ1-5; tentative D call: TRBD1 (6 bases). V was shortened by 5 bases and J by 2 bases, with 13 bases between the two germline ends. CDR3 size: 15 residues. Germline CDR1 and CDR2: SGHVS and FQNEAQ.

CDR3 residues: CASSLASGSFTDTQYF. DNA of the CDR3: TGCGCCAGCAGCTTGGCTAGCGGGAGTTTCACAGATACGCAGTATTTT. The chain uses TRBV5-1 and TRBJ2-3, with 10 bases lining up with TRBD2. Germline V gives CDR1 SGHRS, CDR2 YFSETQ. There are 16 residues in the CDR3. Germline trimming cut 0 bases from V and 2 bases from J; bases unmatched to any gene: 3.

The CDR3 sequence is CASSHRGGRDNEQFF. CDR3 DNA: TGTGCCAGCAGCCACCGGGGCGGGAGAGACAATGAGCAGTTCTTC. V usage is TRBV21-1 and J usage is TRBJ2-1; the tabulated D call, TRBD2, remains unverified against the DNA. TRBV21-1 represents a pseudogene. This CDR3 comprises 15 residues.

A single count supports this clone. This sequence joins TRBV4-3 and TRBJ2-3; possibly TRBD2 for D (6 bases). Between the trimmed V and J ends, which lost 1 base and 6 bases, there was a span of 14 bases. CDR1 and CDR2 from the germline V gene are LGHNA and YSLEER. The CDR3 is 15 residues long. In DNA, the CDR3 is TGCGCCAGCAGCCAAGTGAGAGCTGGGGGGGATACGCAGTATTTT. The encoded protein is CASSQVRAGGDTQYF.

The rearrangement joins TRBV9 to TRBJ1-3; TRBD1 might be the D (5 bases). There are 15 residues in the CDR3. Germline V CDR1 and CDR2: SGDLS, YYNGEE. Trimming removed 4 bases from V and 4 bases from J, with 15 bases in between. CDR3 in DNA: TGTGCCAGCAGCCTCCGGGGGGAATCCGGAAACACCATATATTTT. Protein sequence: CASSLRGESGNTIYF.

The V gene is TRBV11-2, the J gene TRBJ2-1, with 7 positions matching TRBD2. The CDR3 sequence is 17 residues long. CDR1 is SGHAT and CDR2 is FQNNGV in the germline V gene. V shed 3 bases, J shed 0 bases, and the junction held 8 bases outside the gene matches. CDR3 sequence reads: CASSFGLAGGSYNEQFF. CDR3 nucleotide sequence: TGTGCCAGCAGCTTCGGGTTAGCGGGTGGCTCCTACAATGAGCAGTTCTTC.

This clone was counted a few times. The rearrangement joins TRBV2 to TRBJ2-1; 11 nucleotides align to TRBD2. Germline CDR1 is SNHLY and CDR2 is FYNNEI. CDR3 length: 15 residues. The V segment lost 6 bases and the J segment 4 bases; nucleotides outside the gene matches: 5. The CDR3: CASRAGTSGYNEQFF. In nucleotides, the CDR3 is TGTGCCAGCAGAGCCGGGACTAGCGGTTACAATGAGCAGTTCTTC.

The genes are TRBV12-5 and TRBJ2-1; a possible D gene is TRBD2 (6 bases). The germline gives CDR1 LGHNT, CDR2 FRNRAP. Trimming removed 1 base at V and 0 bases at J, with 13 bases between. The CDR3 is 17 amino acids. CDR3 sequence: CASGLAPSASSYNEQFF. Written as DNA, the CDR3 is TGTGCTAGTGGTTTGGCCCCTAGCGCCAGCTCCTACAATGAGCAGTTCTTC. The full variable domain, its missing parts supplied by reference TRBV12-5 and TRBJ2-1, is DARVTQTPRHKVTEMGQEVTMRCQPILGHNTVFWYRQTMMQGLELLAYFRNRAPLDDSGMPKDRFSAEMPDATLATLKIQPSEPRDSAVYFCASGLAPSASSYNEQFFGPGTRLTVL.

The V and J genes are TRBV12-2 and TRBJ1-5; the table's D call, TRBD1, was not checked against the DNA. TRBV12-2 is a recognized pseudogene. The CDR3 has 17 residues. The CDR3: CASRLGQGVGSNQPQHF. The CDR3, as DNA: TGTGCAAGTCGCTTGGGACAGGGTGTAGGTAGCAATCAGCCCCAGCATTTT.

The V and J genes are TRBV11-2 and TRBJ2-1; D may be TRBD2 (6 bases). Germline CDR1 SGHAT, CDR2 FQNNGV. This CDR3 is built from 15 residues. V lost 1 base and J 2 bases, leaving 9 bases between the germline ends. This chain's CDR3 is CASSLGSGPYNEQFF. The DNA of the CDR3 is TGTGCCAGCAGCTTAGGTAGCGGACCCTACAATGAGCAGTTCTTC.

The chain recombines TRBV2 with TRBJ2-2; D may be TRBD1 (8 bases). This CDR3 comprises 16 residues. V lost 7 bases to trimming and J lost 5 bases, with 20 bases between them. CDR1 and CDR2 from the germline V gene are SNHLY and FYNNEI. CDR3 amino acids: CASTIPDREGTGELFF. As DNA, the CDR3 is TGTGCCAGCACCATTCCGGACAGGGAGGGAACCGGGGAGCTGTTTTTT.

The V call is TRBV7-4, the J call TRBJ2-1, with TRBD2 matching 12 bases. CDR3 length: 20 amino acids. Trimming removed 7 bases from V and 3 bases from J; junction bases left unmatched: 19. Germline assignment: CDR1 SGHVT and CDR2 SQSDAQ. Here the CDR3 reads CASKLGTSGSIGIDYNEQFF. CDR3 nucleotide sequence: TGTGCCAGCAAACTCGGGACTAGCGGGTCGATTGGGATTGACTACAATGAGCAGTTCTTC.

The rearrangement joins TRBV4-1 to TRBJ2-1; D is unresolved. CDR3 size: 11 residues. CDR1 is MGHRA, CDR2 YSYEKL, per germline. Deletions cut 0 bases from V and 10 bases from J, with 4 bases between. The CDR3 loop reads CASSQEREQFF. The CDR3 DNA reads as TGCGCCAGCAGCCAAGAGCGGGAGCAGTTCTTC.

The chain carries TRBV19 and TRBJ2-5; TRBD1 matches at 10 bases. CDR3 length: 13 residues. V dropped 6 bases and J dropped 3; count of bases not matched to a gene: 1. Germline values: CDR1 LNHDA, CDR2 SQIVND (reference sequence). CDR3 loop: CASRGTGEETQYF. DNA of the CDR3: TGTGCCAGTAGGGGGACAGGGGAAGAGACCCAGTACTTC.

This rearrangement joins TRBV2 to TRBJ2-1; TRBD1 or TRBD2 may be the D gene (6 bases each). Trimming removed 6 bases at V and 5 bases at J, with 17 bases between. This CDR3 comprises 15 residues. The germline CDR1 and CDR2 sequences are SNHLY and FYNNEI. CDR3 DNA: TGTGCCAGCAGGGAACAGGGTGGAGGGGACAATGAGCAGTTCTTC. As protein: CASREQGGGDNEQFF.

This chain connects TRBV12-3 or TRBV12-4 to TRBJ1-2; no reliable D call. The germline V and J ends were trimmed by 6 bases and 7 bases, with 12 bases remaining between them. There are 12 residues in the CDR3. The CDR3 region has the DNA TGTGCCAGCAGCAGAGGGTCTAGTGGCTACACCTTC. Translation gives CASSRGSSGYTF.

The chain links TRBV4-1 to TRBJ2-3, with D hard to call. V shed 3 bases and J shed 6 bases, with 7 bases lying between them. The CDR3 is 12 amino acids. Germline V gene data show CDR1 as MGHRA and CDR2 as YSYEKL. The CDR3 reads CASSHIADTQYF. For the CDR3, the DNA is TGCGCCAGCAGCCACATAGCTGATACGCAGTATTTT.

The chain is built from TRBV18 and TRBJ1-4, with a weak D call TRBD1 (6 bases). The germline V gene has CDR1 KGHSH and CDR2 LQKENI. The CDR3 is made up of 15 amino acids. The V end lost 1 base, the J end lost 3 bases, and 9 bases lay between the germline ends. As DNA, the CDR3 is TGTGCCAGCTCACCACGGAACAGGGCTAATGAAAAACTGTTTTTT. Amino acid sequence: CASSPRNRANEKLFF.

The chain joins TRBV6-2 or TRBV6-3 to TRBJ2-1; D might be TRBD2 (6 bases). Germline CDR1 reads MNHEY; CDR2 reads SVGEGT. The CDR3 totals 16 residues. V dropped 5 bases and J dropped 6 bases, with 20 bases sitting between them. The CDR3 loop is CASSPGRLSGRNEQFF. The CDR3 coding sequence is TGTGCCAGCAGTCCAGGGCGTCTTAGCGGACGCAATGAGCAGTTCTTC.

The chain has TRBV6-1 and TRBJ2-7, with a weak D call TRBD2 (7 bases). Germline V gene sequence: CDR1 MNHNS, CDR2 SASEGT. V lost 1 base and J 5 bases, leaving 15 bases between the germline ends. The CDR3 consists of 15 residues. CDR3 sequence: CASSEDGGATNEQYF. The CDR3 DNA is TGTGCCAGCAGTGAAGATGGGGGGGCTACTAACGAGCAGTACTTC.

V gene TRBV19 combines with J gene TRBJ1-3; TRBD1 aligns across 9 bases. The CDR3 is 17 residues long. V gave up 1 base and J gave up 4 bases; unmatched junction bases: 8. Germline lookup yields CDR1 LNHDA and CDR2 SQIVND (reference sequence). CDR3 residues: CASSIGTGTGSGNTIYF. In nucleotides, the CDR3 is TGTGCCAGTAGTATAGGTACCGGGACAGGGTCCGGAAACACCATATATTTT.

In this sample, this clone turned up once. This chain links TRBV11-2 with TRBJ2-7, with 12 bases matching TRBD1. The V and J ends lost 5 bases and 6 bases, in that order; junction bases with no gene match: 11. CDR3 length equals 16 residues. CDR1 and CDR2 (germline): SGHAT, FQNNGV. CDR3 in DNA: TGTGCCAGCAGCCCTCGTCGGGACAGGGGGCATGGCGAGCAGTACTTC. Its protein product is CASSPRRDRGHGEQYF.

The chain couples TRBV10-3 to TRBJ1-3; a possible D gene is TRBD1 (6 bases). Deletions cut 0 bases from V and 4 bases from J, with 13 bases between. There are 16 residues in the CDR3. The germline gives CDR1 ENHRY, CDR2 SYGVKD. CDR3 in amino acids: CAISESLQGTGNTIYF. The CDR3 DNA reads TGTGCCATCAGTGAGTCCTTGCAGGGGACCGGAAACACCATATATTTT.

The rearrangement joins TRBV7-9 to TRBJ2-3; D is undetermined. The germline gives CDR1 SEHNR, CDR2 FQNEAQ (reference sequence). Trimming took off 2 bases at V and 2 bases at J, with 8 bases between the two ends. The CDR3 spans 14 residues. CDR3 loop: CASSLSELTDTQYF. CDR3 in DNA: TGTGCCAGCAGCTTATCCGAGCTCACAGATACGCAGTATTTT.